The 31 T cell receptor beta chains presented below share a single source sample, sequenced in a study of Ad26.COV2.S vaccination and SARS-CoV-2 variants. TCRdb's table, derived via immunoSEQ multiplex PCR, lists solely in-frame clones and lacks some. The sample yields about 330,000 clones, approximately 87% seen once. Treatment in this sample: approximately 18 received Ad26.COV2.S at low or high dose, single or two shots; about 5 received placebo; per-sample allocation not given. The samples date from day 63 after the first vaccine or placebo injection. The material was peripheral blood, obtained in a trial of Ad26.COV2.S vaccine versus placebo. These receptors were collected from a person aged 18-65 years who received the Ad26.COV2.S COVID-19 vaccine or a placebo.

V gene TRBV5-1 combines with J gene TRBJ2-2; 10 nucleotides line up with TRBD2. Unmatched junction bases numbered 13, after V lost 5 bases and J lost 6 bases. The CDR3 extends over 17 amino acids. Germline V lookup: CDR1 SGHRS, CDR2 YFSETQ. In DNA, the CDR3 is TGCGCCAGCAGTTTCGCGATTAGCGGGGGGATGCCCGGGGAGCTGTTTTTT. Translated: CASSFAISGGMPGELFF. The whole variable domain, filled in from reference TRBV5-1 and TRBJ2-2, reads KAGVTQTPRYLIKTRGQQVTLSCSPISGHRSVSWYQQTPGQGLQFLFEYFSETQRNKGNFPGRFSGRQFSNSRSEMNVSTLELGDSALYLCASSFAISGGMPGELFFGEGSRLTVL.

The rearrangement joins TRBV27 to TRBJ1-2; TRBD1 agrees at 8 bases. From germline, CDR1 is MNHEY and CDR2 SMNVEV (reference sequence). This CDR3 spans 14 amino acids. After removal of 4 bases from V and 8 bases from J, the junction contained 9 bases not matched to a gene. CDR3 nucleotides: TGTGCCAGCAGTTACACAGGGGGATCGGAAGGCTACACCTTC. It yields the protein CASSYTGGSEGYTF.

The genes are TRBV5-1 and TRBJ2-7, with unresolved D. V dropped 3 bases and J dropped 1 base, with 14 bases sitting between them. The germline CDR1 and CDR2 sequences are SGHRS and YFSETQ. The CDR3 has 15 residues. The CDR3 DNA reads as TGCGCCAGCAGCTCAAGGTCGGATTTTTCCTACGAGCAGTACTTC. Protein product: CASSSRSDFSYEQYF.

The rearrangement links TRBV19 to TRBJ1-4; D not certain. The CDR3 covers 15 residues. Germline V gene data show CDR1 as LNHDA and CDR2 as SQIVND (reference sequence). Deletions cut 6 bases from V and 0 bases from J, with 11 bases between. The CDR3: CASRPGYATNEKLFF. The CDR3 DNA sequence: TGTGCCAGTAGACCCGGGTACGCAACTAATGAAAAACTGTTTTTT.

This clone was seen more than once but under ten times. This chain links TRBV10-1 with TRBJ1-6; 8 positions agree with TRBD1. V shed 6 bases and J 7 bases; nucleotides not matched to a gene: 5. Looked up from germline, CDR1 is WNHNN and CDR2 is SYGVQD (reference sequence). The CDR3 is made up of 14 amino acids. This chain's CDR3 is CASSRDRLNSPLHF. The CDR3 DNA reads TGCGCCAGCAGCCGGGACAGGCTCAATTCACCCCTCCACTTT.

The chain is built from TRBV27 and TRBJ1-1; D may be TRBD1 (5 bases). From germline, CDR1 is MNHEY and CDR2 SMNVEV (reference sequence). The V end was cut by 4 bases, the J end by 1 base, with 10 bases between. CDR3 length equals 14 residues. CDR3 amino acids: CASSYGTANTEAFF. CDR3 coding DNA: TGTGCCAGCAGTTACGGGACGGCGAACACTGAAGCTTTCTTT.

The V gene is TRBV27, the J gene TRBJ1-3; D gene unclear. Between the trimmed V and J ends, which lost 2 bases and 4 bases, there was a span of 18 bases. CDR1 and CDR2 (germline): MNHEY, SMNVEV (reference sequence). There are 17 residues in the CDR3. The CDR3 region is CASSLNGPTQAGNTIYF. For the CDR3, the DNA is TGTGCCAGCAGTTTAAATGGTCCCACACAAGCCGGAAACACCATATATTTT.

This chain uses TRBV18 with TRBJ2-1; 7 nucleotides agree with TRBD2. This CDR3 region has 15 residues. Germline V CDR1 and CDR2: KGHSH, LQKENI. V shed 5 bases and J 7 bases; nucleotides not matched to a gene: 11. Here the CDR3 reads CASSLTGGSLNEQFF. The CDR3 nucleotides read TGTGCCAGCTCATTAACCGGCGGGAGCCTTAATGAGCAGTTCTTC.

This clone occurred once. V is TRBV7-9 and J is TRBJ1-4, with no clear D. Trimming pared 6 bases from V and 5 bases from J, leaving 13 bases between. The CDR3 runs to 14 residues. CDR1 and CDR2 (germline): SEHNR, FQNEAQ (reference sequence). Written as DNA, the CDR3 is TGTGCCAGCAGTTTAAATCCCTTGAATGAAAAACTGTTTTTT. Its translation is CASSLNPLNEKLFF.

The rearrangement uses TRBV5-1 and TRBJ1-1, with a possible D match to TRBD1 (6 bases). Germline V CDR1 and CDR2: SGHRS, YFSETQ. The CDR3 is 15 amino acids. V lost 5 bases and J 6 bases, leaving 20 bases between the germline ends. The CDR3: CASRTLFRGSAEAFF. CDR3 sequence (DNA): TGCGCCAGCAGGACTCTTTTCAGGGGATCCGCTGAAGCTTTCTTT.

The chain uses TRBV29-1 and TRBJ1-2; no clear D gene. This CDR3 contains 14 residues. V lost 1 base and J lost 0, with 9 bases in between. Germline values: CDR1 SQVTM, CDR2 ANQGSEA. CDR3 sequence (DNA): TGCAGCGTTGAAGCGTTCGGCGCTAACTATGGCTACACCTTC. This codes for CSVEAFGANYGYTF.

The rearrangement links TRBV15 to TRBJ2-5; the D call may be TRBD1 or TRBD2 (6 bases each). Trimming shortened V by 0 bases and J by 5 bases, and 16 bases separated the two germline ends. The length of the CDR3 is 16 residues. The germline gives CDR1 LNHNV, CDR2 YYDKDF (reference sequence). CDR3: CATSRDGVLGGETQYF. In DNA form, the CDR3 reads TGTGCCACCAGCAGAGATGGAGTCCTGGGGGGCGAGACCCAGTACTTC.

The gene calls are TRBV28 and TRBJ1-1; D uncertain. The V end was cut by 3 bases, the J end by 0 bases, with 23 bases between. The CDR3 spans 19 residues. The germline gives CDR1 MDHEN, CDR2 SYDVKM. As DNA, the CDR3 is TGTGCCAGCAGTTTTTTCCGGGGTTTCTCGGCCGGGGTGAACACTGAAGCTTTCTTT. Protein: CASSFFRGFSAGVNTEAFF.

This chain uses TRBV2 with TRBJ2-7; 9 nucleotides line up with TRBD1. After removal of 6 bases from V and 2 bases from J, the junction contained 5 bases not matched to a gene. Per the germline V gene, CDR1 is SNHLY and CDR2 is FYNNEI. This CDR3 is built from 14 residues. The CDR3 region is CASRGQGRTYEQYF. The CDR3, as DNA: TGTGCCAGCAGGGGACAGGGAAGAACCTACGAGCAGTACTTC.

J is TRBJ1-2 and V is TRBV29-1; D not resolved. The CDR3 is 12 amino acids. Germline-derived CDR1 and CDR2 are SQVTM and ANQGSEA. V was clipped by 1 base and J by 7 bases, with 10 bases between them. In DNA form, the CDR3 reads TGCAGCGTTGAAGTCACAGTAGGTGGCTACACCTTC. Protein: CSVEVTVGGYTF.

This chain uses TRBV9 with TRBJ1-1; perhaps TRBD1 as D (5 bases). This CDR3 is 14 amino acids long. Looked up from germline, CDR1 is SGDLS and CDR2 is YYNGEE. The V and J ends lost 6 bases and 4 bases respectively, with 16 bases between them. This CDR3 reads CASNTQGWGTEAFF. CDR3 bases: TGTGCCAGCAATACGCAGGGTTGGGGCACTGAAGCTTTCTTT.

The rearrangement links TRBV11-3 to TRBJ2-3; D ambiguous. V was cut by 2 bases and J by 0 bases, with 6 bases left in between. Looked up from germline, CDR1 is SGHNT and CDR2 is YENEEA. The CDR3 runs 14 residues. CDR3 sequence: CASSLYGSTDTQYF. The CDR3 DNA is TGTGCCAGCAGCTTATACGGTAGCACAGATACGCAGTATTTT.

This chain joins TRBV7-9 and TRBJ1-2; a possible D gene is TRBD1 (6 bases). V lost 0 bases, J lost 4 bases, and 9 bases lay in between. CDR1 and CDR2 (germline): SEHNR, FQNEAQ (reference sequence). The CDR3 has 14 residues. Here the CDR3 DNA reads TGTGCCAGCAGCTTAGCCGGGGGCCTCTATGGCTACACCTTC. Translating it yields CASSLAGGLYGYTF.

CDR3 loop: CASSLDRVDYYGYTF. In DNA form, the CDR3 reads TGCGCCAGCAGCCTCGACAGGGTAGATTACTATGGCTACACCTTC. The chain joins TRBV4-3 to TRBJ1-2; 7 bases match TRBD1. Looked up from germline, CDR1 is LGHNA and CDR2 is YSLEER. The CDR3 runs 15 residues. V gave up 4 bases and J gave up 3 bases; unmatched junction bases: 8.

The chain recombines TRBV18 with TRBJ1-6, with D unresolved. With 3 bases removed from V and 8 bases from J, the gap between germline ends came to 8 bases. The CDR3 loop spans 13 amino acids. Germline-derived CDR1 and CDR2 are KGHSH and LQKENI. CDR3 in amino acids: CASSPGGDSPLHF. The CDR3, as DNA: TGTGCCAGCTCACCCGGCGGAGATTCACCCCTCCACTTT.

This sequence joins TRBV29-1 and TRBJ2-1, with 11 bases fitting TRBD2. The CDR3 loop spans 18 amino acids. After removal of 6 bases from V and 7 bases from J, the junction contained 20 bases not matched to a gene. Per germline, CDR1 SQVTM and CDR2 ANQGSEA. CDR3 loop: CSVSGGTSGTHGGNEQFF. The CDR3 nucleotides read TGCAGCGTCAGCGGGGGGACTAGCGGTACACACGGGGGGAATGAGCAGTTCTTC.

The V and J genes are TRBV2 and TRBJ2-3; tentatively, D is TRBD1 or TRBD2 (5 bases each). Trimming removed 5 bases from V and 1 base from J, with 13 bases in between. The CDR3 spans 15 residues. Germline V CDR1 and CDR2: SNHLY, FYNNEI. The CDR3 loop is CASSLGTAGTDTQYF. CDR3 in DNA: TGTGCCAGCAGTTTAGGGACCGCTGGCACAGATACGCAGTATTTT.

V is TRBV7-2 and J is TRBJ2-1, with TRBD2 identical over 13 bases. The junction had 7 bases not matched to a gene; V was cut back by 5 bases and J by 3 bases. Germline values: CDR1 SGHTA, CDR2 FQGNSA. The CDR3 loop spans 17 amino acids. The CDR3 is CASSIRTSGGLYNEQFF. The CDR3 nucleotides read TGTGCCAGCAGCATAAGGACTAGCGGGGGCCTCTACAATGAGCAGTTCTTC.

This CDR3 reads CAISGTSGGQETQYF. Written as DNA, the CDR3 is TGTGCCATCAGTGGAACTAGCGGGGGCCAAGAGACCCAGTACTTC. The genes are TRBV10-3 and TRBJ2-5, with 11 bases fitting TRBD2. Germline V gene data show CDR1 as ENHRY and CDR2 as SYGVKD. CDR3 size: 15 residues. The ends lost 4 bases at V and 1 base at J; junction bases unmatched: 2.

The chain couples TRBV6-5 to TRBJ1-6; no reliable D call. V shed 6 bases and J shed 8 bases, with 14 bases lying between them. This CDR3 comprises 14 residues. Germline-derived CDR1 and CDR2 are MNHEY and SVGAGI. CDR3 nucleotides: TGTGCCAGCAGACCCGGTGCGGTTCATTCACCCCTCCACTTT. Encoded protein: CASRPGAVHSPLHF.

J is TRBJ1-3 and V is TRBV7-2; D is ambiguous. This CDR3 has 15 residues. CDR1 and CDR2 from the germline V gene are SGHTA and FQGNSA. V shed 4 bases and J shed 0 bases, with 10 bases lying between them. This chain's CDR3 is CASSSNRDSGNTIYF. The CDR3 bases are TGTGCCAGCAGCTCCAACAGAGACTCTGGAAACACCATATATTTT.

This clone was counted a few times. This chain links TRBV9 with TRBJ1-1; TRBD1 matches 7 bases. The CDR3 has 15 residues. V shed 4 bases and J 0 bases; nucleotides not matched to a gene: 6. Germline values: CDR1 SGDLS, CDR2 YYNGEE. This chain's CDR3 is CASSLAGTVNTEAFF. In DNA form, the CDR3 reads TGTGCCAGCAGCCTCGCCGGGACAGTGAACACTGAAGCTTTCTTT. Based on the CDR3 plus reference TRBV9 and TRBJ1-1, the full variable domain is DSGVTQTPKHLITATGQRVTLRCSPRSGDLSVYWYQQSLDQGLQFLIQYYNGEERAKGNILERFSAQQFPDLHSELNLSSLELGDSALYFCASSLAGTVNTEAFFGQGTRLTVV.

The V and J genes are TRBV4-1 and TRBJ1-1, with D hard to call. Per germline, CDR1 MGHRA and CDR2 YSYEKL. The germline V and J ends were trimmed by 1 base and 0 bases, with 9 bases remaining between them. The CDR3 covers 15 residues. The CDR3 nucleotides are TGCGCCAGCAGCCAAGTTCCTGCGGTGAACACTGAAGCTTTCTTT. Translated, it gives CASSQVPAVNTEAFF.

This chain links TRBV5-4 with TRBJ1-6; the D is unclear. V lost 3 bases, J lost 8 bases, and 21 bases lay in between. The CDR3 length is 17 residues. CDR1 and CDR2 (germline): SGHNT, YYREEE (reference sequence). Here the CDR3 reads CASSSGPNLPADSPLHF. The CDR3 nucleotides are TGTGCCAGCAGCTCAGGACCTAACCTGCCTGCCGATTCACCCCTCCACTTT.

This rearrangement joins TRBV2 to TRBJ2-2; possibly TRBD1 for D (5 bases). CDR3 length equals 15 residues. CDR1 SNHLY and CDR2 FYNNEI come from the germline V gene. Trimming cost V 3 bases and J 6 bases, with 14 bases left between them. CDR3 loop: CASSDGRVAPGELFF. The CDR3 DNA is TGTGCCAGCAGTGATGGCAGGGTAGCACCCGGGGAGCTGTTTTTT. Combining the CDR3 with reference TRBV2 and TRBJ2-2 gives the whole variable domain EPEVTQTPSHQVTQMGQEVILRCVPISNHLYFYWYRQILGQKVEFLVSFYNNEISEKSEIFDDQFSVERPDGSNFTLKIRSTKLEDSAMYFCASSDGRVAPGELFFGEGSRLTVL.

Details on this clone: The same CDR3 can be traced to other DNA sequences in this sample. This chain joins TRBV6-5 and TRBJ1-5; 8 nucleotides align to TRBD1. Germline V gene sequence: CDR1 MNHEY, CDR2 SVGAGI. The length of the CDR3 is 14 residues. The trim removed 5 bases at V and 6 bases at J, leaving 6 bases unmatched. The DNA for the CDR3 is TGTGCCAGCAGTCCCGGACAGGGTGGTCAGCCCCAGCATTTT. The encoded protein is CASSPGQGGQPQHF.